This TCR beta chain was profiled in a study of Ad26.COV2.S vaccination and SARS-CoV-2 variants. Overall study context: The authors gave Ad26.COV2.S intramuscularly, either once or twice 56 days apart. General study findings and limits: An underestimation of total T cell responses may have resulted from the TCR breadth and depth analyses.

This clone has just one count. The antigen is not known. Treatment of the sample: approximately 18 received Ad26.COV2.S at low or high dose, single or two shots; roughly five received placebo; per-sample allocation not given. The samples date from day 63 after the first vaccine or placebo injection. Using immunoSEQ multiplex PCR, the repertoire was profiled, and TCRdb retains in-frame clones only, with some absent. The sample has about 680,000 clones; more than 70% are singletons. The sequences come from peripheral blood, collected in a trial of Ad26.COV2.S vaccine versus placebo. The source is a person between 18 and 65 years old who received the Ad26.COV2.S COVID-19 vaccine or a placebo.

CDR3 sequence reads: CASSPPRTYEQYF. CDR3 nucleotide sequence: TGTGCCAGCTCACCACCGAGGACCTACGAGCAGTACTTC. This chain uses TRBV18 with TRBJ2-7, with D uncertain. CDR1 and CDR2 from the germline V gene are KGHSH and LQKENI. The CDR3 has 13 amino acids. With 0 bases removed from V and 2 bases from J, the gap between germline ends came to 5 bases.